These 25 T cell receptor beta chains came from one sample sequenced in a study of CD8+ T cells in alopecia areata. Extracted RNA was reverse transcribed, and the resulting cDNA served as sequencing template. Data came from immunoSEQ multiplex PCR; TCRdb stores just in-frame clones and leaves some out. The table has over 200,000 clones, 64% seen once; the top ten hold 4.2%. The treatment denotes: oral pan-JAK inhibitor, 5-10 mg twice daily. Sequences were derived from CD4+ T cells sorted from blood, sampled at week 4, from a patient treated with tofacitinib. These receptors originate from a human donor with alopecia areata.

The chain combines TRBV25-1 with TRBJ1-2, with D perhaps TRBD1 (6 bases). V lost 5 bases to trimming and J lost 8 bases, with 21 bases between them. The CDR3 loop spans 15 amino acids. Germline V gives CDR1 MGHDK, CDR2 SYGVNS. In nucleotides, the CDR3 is TGTGCCAGCAGTCCTGGGATAGGGGGGTCGGGCGGCTACACCTTC. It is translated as CASSPGIGGSGGYTF.

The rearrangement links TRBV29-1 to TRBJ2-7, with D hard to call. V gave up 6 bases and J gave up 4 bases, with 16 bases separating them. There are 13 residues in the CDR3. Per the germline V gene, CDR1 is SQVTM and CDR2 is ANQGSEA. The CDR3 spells CSVLLSGTYEQYF. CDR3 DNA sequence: TGCAGCGTCCTCCTTTCCGGAACATACGAGCAGTACTTC.

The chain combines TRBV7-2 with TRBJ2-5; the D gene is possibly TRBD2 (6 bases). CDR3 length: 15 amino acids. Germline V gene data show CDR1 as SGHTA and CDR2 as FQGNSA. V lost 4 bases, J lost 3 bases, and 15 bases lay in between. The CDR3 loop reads CASSSRGAGKETQYF. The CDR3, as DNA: TGTGCCAGCAGCTCCCGTGGGGCGGGGAAAGAGACCCAGTACTTC.

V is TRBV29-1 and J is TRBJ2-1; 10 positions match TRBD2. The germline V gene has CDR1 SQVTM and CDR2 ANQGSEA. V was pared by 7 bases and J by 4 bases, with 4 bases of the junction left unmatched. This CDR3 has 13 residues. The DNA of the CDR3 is TGCAGCGCTGAGCGGGGGGGTTACAATGAGCAGTTCTTC. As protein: CSAERGGYNEQFF.

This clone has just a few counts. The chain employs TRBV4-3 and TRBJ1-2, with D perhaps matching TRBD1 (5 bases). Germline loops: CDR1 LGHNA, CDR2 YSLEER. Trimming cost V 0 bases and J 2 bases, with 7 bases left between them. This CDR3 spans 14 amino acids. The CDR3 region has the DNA TGCGCCAGCAGCCAAGAGAGGGGAAACTATGGCTACACCTTC. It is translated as CASSQERGNYGYTF.

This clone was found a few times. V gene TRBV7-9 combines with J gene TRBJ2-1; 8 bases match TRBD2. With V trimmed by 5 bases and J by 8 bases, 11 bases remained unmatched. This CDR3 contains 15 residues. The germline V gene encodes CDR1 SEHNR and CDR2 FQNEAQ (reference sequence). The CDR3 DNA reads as TGTGCCAGCAGCCCGCTCGGGGGGGGGCCTGATGAGCAGTTCTTC. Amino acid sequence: CASSPLGGGPDEQFF.

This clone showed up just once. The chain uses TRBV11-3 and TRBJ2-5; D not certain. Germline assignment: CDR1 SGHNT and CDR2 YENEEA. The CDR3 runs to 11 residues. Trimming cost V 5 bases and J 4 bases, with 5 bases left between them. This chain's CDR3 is CASSRRETQYF. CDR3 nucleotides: TGTGCCAGCAGCCGTAGAGAGACCCAGTACTTC.

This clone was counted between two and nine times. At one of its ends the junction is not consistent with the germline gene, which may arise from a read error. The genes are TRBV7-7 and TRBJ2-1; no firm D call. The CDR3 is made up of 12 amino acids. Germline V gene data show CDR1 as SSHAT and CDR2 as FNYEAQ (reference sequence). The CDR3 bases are TGTGCTAGCAGCGAAGCGATGGGTGAGCAGTTCTTC. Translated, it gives CASSEAMGEQFF.

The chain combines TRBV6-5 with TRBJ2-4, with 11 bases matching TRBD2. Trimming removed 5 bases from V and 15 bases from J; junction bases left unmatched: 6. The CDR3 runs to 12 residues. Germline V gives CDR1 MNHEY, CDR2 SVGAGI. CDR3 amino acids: CASSTWTSGWYF. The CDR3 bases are TGTGCCAGCAGTACCTGGACTAGCGGGTGGTACTTC.

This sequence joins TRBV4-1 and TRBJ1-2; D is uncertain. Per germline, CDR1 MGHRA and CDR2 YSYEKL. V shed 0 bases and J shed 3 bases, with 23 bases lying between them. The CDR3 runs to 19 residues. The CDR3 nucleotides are TGCGCCAGCAGCCAAGAAAGGTTCCTAGGTTCCCTAGGAGACTATGGCTACACCTTC. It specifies CASSQERFLGSLGDYGYTF.

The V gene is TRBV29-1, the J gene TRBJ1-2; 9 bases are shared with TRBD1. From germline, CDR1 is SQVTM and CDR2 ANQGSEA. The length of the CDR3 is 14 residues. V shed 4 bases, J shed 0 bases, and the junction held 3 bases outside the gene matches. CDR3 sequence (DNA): TGCAGCGTTGTAACAGGGGGCCCTAACTATGGCTACACCTTC. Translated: CSVVTGGPNYGYTF.

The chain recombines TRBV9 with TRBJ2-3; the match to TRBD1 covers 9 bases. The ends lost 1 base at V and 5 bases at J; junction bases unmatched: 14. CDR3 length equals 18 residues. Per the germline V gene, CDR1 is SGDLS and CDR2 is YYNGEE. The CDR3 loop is CASSVPPTGGNVIDTQYF. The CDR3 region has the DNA TGTGCCAGCAGCGTACCCCCGACAGGGGGAAATGTGATAGATACGCAGTATTTT.

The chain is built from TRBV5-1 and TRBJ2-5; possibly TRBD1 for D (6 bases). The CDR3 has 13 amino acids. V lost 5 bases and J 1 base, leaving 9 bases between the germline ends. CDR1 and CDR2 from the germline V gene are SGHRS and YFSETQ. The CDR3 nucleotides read TGCGCCAGCAGGCGGACAGCCCAAGAGACCCAGTACTTC. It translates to CASRRTAQETQYF.

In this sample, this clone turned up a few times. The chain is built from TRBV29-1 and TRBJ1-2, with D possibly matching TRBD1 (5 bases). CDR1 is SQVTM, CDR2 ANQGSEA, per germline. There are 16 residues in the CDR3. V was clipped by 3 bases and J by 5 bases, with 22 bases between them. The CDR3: CSVDNRLTAVRYGYTF. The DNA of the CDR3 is TGCAGCGTTGATAACCGTTTGACAGCCGTACGATATGGCTACACCTTC.

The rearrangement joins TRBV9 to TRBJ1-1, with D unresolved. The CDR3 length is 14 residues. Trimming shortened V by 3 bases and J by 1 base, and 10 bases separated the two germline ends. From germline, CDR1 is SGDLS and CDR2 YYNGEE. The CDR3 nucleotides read TGTGCCAGCAGCGCGGGCAATGAGAACACTGAAGCTTTCTTT. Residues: CASSAGNENTEAFF.

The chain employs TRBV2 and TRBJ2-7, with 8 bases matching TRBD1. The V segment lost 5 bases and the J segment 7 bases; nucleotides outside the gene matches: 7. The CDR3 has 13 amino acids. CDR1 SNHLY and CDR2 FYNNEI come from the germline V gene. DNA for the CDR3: TGTGCCAGCAGTCCGGACAGGGTTGGAGAGCAGTACTTC. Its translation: CASSPDRVGEQYF.

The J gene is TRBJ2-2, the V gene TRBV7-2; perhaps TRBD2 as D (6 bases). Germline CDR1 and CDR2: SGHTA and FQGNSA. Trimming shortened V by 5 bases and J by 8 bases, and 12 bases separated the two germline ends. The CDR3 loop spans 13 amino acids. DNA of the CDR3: TGTGCCAGCAGCAGGGACTGGCGGGGGGAGCTGTTTTTT. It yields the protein CASSRDWRGELFF.

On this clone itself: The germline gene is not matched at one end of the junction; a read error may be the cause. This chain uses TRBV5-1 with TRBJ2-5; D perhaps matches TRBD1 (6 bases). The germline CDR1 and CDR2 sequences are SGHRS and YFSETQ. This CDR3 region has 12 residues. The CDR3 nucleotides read TGCGCCAGCAGCTTGGGCCCGGGACATCCGAACTTC. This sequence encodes CASSLGPGHPNF.

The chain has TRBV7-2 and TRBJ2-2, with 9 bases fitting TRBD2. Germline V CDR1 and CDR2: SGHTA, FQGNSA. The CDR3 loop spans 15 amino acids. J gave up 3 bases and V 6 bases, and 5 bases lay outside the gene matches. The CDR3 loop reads CASSPSSGDTGELFF. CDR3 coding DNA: TGTGCCAGCAGTCCCTCTAGCGGGGACACCGGGGAGCTGTTTTTT.

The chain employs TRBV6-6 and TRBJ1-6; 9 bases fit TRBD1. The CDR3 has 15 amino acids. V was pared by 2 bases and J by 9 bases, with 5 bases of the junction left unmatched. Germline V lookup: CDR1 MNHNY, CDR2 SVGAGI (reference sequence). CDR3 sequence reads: CASSYETGGTSPLHF. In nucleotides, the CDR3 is TGTGCCAGCAGTTACGAAACAGGGGGCACTTCACCCCTCCACTTT.

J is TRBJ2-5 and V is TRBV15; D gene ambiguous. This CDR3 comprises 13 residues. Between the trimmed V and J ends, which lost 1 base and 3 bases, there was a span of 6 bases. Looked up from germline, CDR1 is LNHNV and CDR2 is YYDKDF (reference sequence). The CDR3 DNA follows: TGTGCCACCAGCAGAGTACAAGAAGAGACCCAGTACTTC. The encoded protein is CATSRVQEETQYF.

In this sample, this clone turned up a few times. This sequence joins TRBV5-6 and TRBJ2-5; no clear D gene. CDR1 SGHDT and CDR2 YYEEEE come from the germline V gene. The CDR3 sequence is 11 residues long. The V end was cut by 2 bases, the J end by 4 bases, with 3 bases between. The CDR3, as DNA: TGTGCCAGCAGCTTACGAGAGACCCAGTACTTC. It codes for CASSLRETQYF.

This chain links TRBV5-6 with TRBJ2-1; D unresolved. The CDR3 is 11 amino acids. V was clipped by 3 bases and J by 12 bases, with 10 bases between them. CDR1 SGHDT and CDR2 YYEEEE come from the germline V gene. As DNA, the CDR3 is TGTGCCAGCAGCTACCGGCACCCGCAGTTCTTC. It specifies CASSYRHPQFF.

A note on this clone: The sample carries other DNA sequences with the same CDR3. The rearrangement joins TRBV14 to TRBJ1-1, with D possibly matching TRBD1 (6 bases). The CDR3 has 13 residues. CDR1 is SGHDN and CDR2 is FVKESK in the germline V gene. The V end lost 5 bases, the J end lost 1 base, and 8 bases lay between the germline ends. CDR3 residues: CASSEQGNTEAFF. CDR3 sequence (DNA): TGTGCCAGCAGCGAACAGGGGAACACTGAAGCTTTCTTT.

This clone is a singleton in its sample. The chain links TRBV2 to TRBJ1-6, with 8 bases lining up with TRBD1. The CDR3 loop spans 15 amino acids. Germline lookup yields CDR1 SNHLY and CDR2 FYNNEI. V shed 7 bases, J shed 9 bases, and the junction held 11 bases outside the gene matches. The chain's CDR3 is CASKEPPTGGSPLHF. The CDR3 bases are TGTGCCAGCAAAGAACCTCCCACAGGGGGTTCACCCCTCCACTTT. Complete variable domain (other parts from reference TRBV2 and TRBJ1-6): EPEVTQTPSHQVTQMGQEVILRCVPISNHLYFYWYRQILGQKVEFLVSFYNNEISEKSEIFDDQFSVERPDGSNFTLKIRSTKLEDSAMYFCASKEPPTGGSPLHFGNGTRLTVT.